The T cell receptor (beta chain) described here comes from a study of Ad26.COV2.S vaccination and SARS-CoV-2 variants. Study-wide findings and caveats: Breadth and depth estimates from TCRs may understate total T cell responses.

Method: immunoSEQ multiplex PCR; TCRdb's copy keeps in-frame clones and lacks some. Among 350,000 to 450,000 clones listed, more than 75% were seen once. Germline lookup yields CDR1 SGHRS and CDR2 YFSETQ. Trimming removed 3 bases from V and 1 base from J, with 11 bases in between. The CDR3 runs 14 residues. Sample treatment: about 20 received Ad26.COV2.S at low or high dose, single or two shots; about five received placebo; per-sample allocation not given. Samples analyzed were those drawn on day 63 after the first vaccine or placebo injection. Recruitment in Boston yielded a donor of adult age, 18-55 years. In the case of this clone: Its target is unknown.

This chain links TRBV5-1 with TRBJ2-7; D remains ambiguous. The source is a person aged 18-65 years who received the Ad26.COV2.S COVID-19 vaccine or a placebo. The input for sequencing was peripheral blood, taken in a trial of Ad26.COV2.S vaccine versus placebo. CDR3 sequence reads: CASSWQSQSYEQYF. The CDR3 coding sequence is TGCGCCAGCAGCTGGCAGTCTCAGTCCTACGAGCAGTACTTC.